These T cell receptor beta chains were read from a single sample in a study of cytomegalovirus exposure and HLA in healthy donors. The protocol was immunoSEQ multiplex PCR, while the TCRdb copy is restricted to in-frame clones and leaves out a portion. The data show a few hundred thousand clones, 65% to 90% seen once. The specimen sequenced was PBMCs. The origin of the receptors is a girl between 5 and 17 years old in good health and CMV-seronegative. Both conserved end residues are part of each CDR3. D genes are given only for firm matches. Clone size is not always given. Where it is, it says once, few, many or a class for expanded clones.

V gene	clone size	D gene	J gene	CDR3 protein	CDR3 DNA
TRBV18	-	-	TRBJ1-2	CASSPRQGTYGYTF	TGTGCCAGCTCACCACGGCAGGGAACCTATGGCTACACCTTC
TRBV4-3	-	-	TRBJ1-1	CASSQGLLKNTEAFF	TGCGCCAGCAGCCAAGGACTCCTAAAGAACACTGAAGCTTTCTTT
TRBV16	-	-	TRBJ2-1	CASSQNAAQGPSSYNEQFF	TGTGCCAGCAGCCAAAACGCGGCGCAGGGGCCCAGCTCCTACAATGAGCAGTTCTTC
TRBV6-4	-	TRBD2	TRBJ2-3	CASSLVAGGTDTQYF	TGTGCCAGCAGTCTCGTAGCGGGAGGCACAGATACGCAGTATTTT
TRBV7-2	-	TRBD1	TRBJ1-2	CASSIKSSWTGGLSLGYTF	TGTGCCAGCAGCATCAAAAGTTCGTGGACAGGGGGCCTTTCGTTGGGCTACACCTTC
TRBV6-5	-	TRBD1	TRBJ1-1	CASRRTGEAFF	TGTGCCAGCAGACGGACAGGGGAAGCTTTCTTT
TRBV30	-	-	TRBJ1-5	CAWNRGANQPQHF	TGTGCCTGGAATCGGGGGGCCAATCAGCCCCAGCATTTT
TRBV5-4	-	TRBD2	TRBJ2-1	CASSPTSGNEQFF	TGTGCCAGCAGCCCGACTAGCGGCAATGAGCAGTTCTTC
TRBV13	-	TRBD2	TRBJ2-1	CASSLSGGNNEQFF	TGTGCCAGCAGCTTATCGGGGGGGAACAATGAGCAGTTCTTC
TRBV29-1	-	-	TRBJ1-2	CSVQKALREGGYTF	TGCAGCGTTCAAAAGGCCCTAAGGGAGGGAGGCTACACCTTC
TRBV7-9	-	TRBD1	TRBJ1-6	CASSQGTWDRENSPLHF	TGTGCCAGCAGCCAAGGTACCTGGGACAGGGAGAATTCACCCCTCCACTTT
TRBV7-6	-	TRBD2	TRBJ2-5	CASSRAGDKETQYF	TGTGCCAGCAGCCGAGCGGGGGACAAAGAGACCCAGTACTTC
TRBV19	-	-	TRBJ1-5	CASSTSGPNQPQHF	TGTGCCAGTAGTACGTCGGGTCCCAATCAGCCCCAGCATTTT
TRBV28	-	-	TRBJ2-5	CASRPQGNLQETQYF	TGTGCCAGCAGACCACAGGGCAATCTGCAAGAGACCCAGTACTTC
TRBV20-1	-	-	TRBJ2-1	CSARRYEQFF	TGCAGTGCTAGGAGATATGAGCAGTTCTTC
TRBV28	-	TRBD1	TRBJ1-2	CASNRDRVGYGYTF	TGTGCCAGCAACCGGGACAGGGTCGGCTATGGCTACACCTTC
TRBV5-6	few	-	TRBJ1-1	CASSFTRNTEAFF	TGTGCCAGCAGCTTTACGAGGAACACTGAAGCTTTCTTT
TRBV28	-	-	TRBJ1-5	CASSSGGFVSSALPQHF	TGTGCCAGCAGTTCGGGTGGTTTCGTTTCTAGCGCTTTACCCCAGCATTTT
TRBV6-1	few	TRBD1	TRBJ1-5	CASSEGQTNQPQHF	TGTGCCAGCAGTGAGGGACAGACTAATCAGCCCCAGCATTTT
TRBV7-9	-	-	TRBJ2-7	CASSHFTYEQYF	TGTGCCAGCAGCCACTTTACCTACGAGCAGTACTTC
TRBV27	-	-	TRBJ1-1	CASSWVFGGSPTNTEAFF	TGTGCCAGCAGTTGGGTTTTCGGGGGGTCTCCGACGAACACTGAAGCTTTCTTT
TRBV4-2	-	-	TRBJ2-3	CASSQDFVERDTQYF	TGTGCCAGCAGCCAAGATTTCGTGGAGAGAGATACGCAGTATTTT
TRBV4-2	few	TRBD2	TRBJ2-6	CASSQDRAGGGANVLTF	TGTGCCAGCAGCCAAGACCGAGCGGGGGGCGGGGCCAACGTCCTGACTTTC
TRBV25-1	-	-	TRBJ1-6	CASSDLSQSSYNSPLHF	TGTGCCAGCAGTGATTTGTCGCAGTCCTCCTATAATTCACCCCTCCACTTT
TRBV28	-	TRBD1	TRBJ1-2	CASSLARGLSGYTF	TGTGCCAGCAGTCTAGCCAGGGGGCTTTCTGGCTACACCTTC
TRBV5-1	few	-	TRBJ2-7	CASSLGDTGSYEQYF	TGCGCCAGCAGCTTGGGGGACACTGGCTCCTACGAGCAGTACTTC
TRBV5-6	-	TRBD2	TRBJ2-3	CASSFRLAGADTQYF	TGTGCCAGCAGCTTCAGACTAGCGGGAGCAGATACGCAGTATTTT
TRBV7-8	-	-	TRBJ1-5	CASSFGQGNGQPQHF	TGTGCCAGCAGCTTTGGGCAGGGTAATGGTCAGCCCCAGCATTTT
TRBV5-6	-	TRBD2	TRBJ2-7	CASSSGGYEQYF	TGTGCCAGCAGCTCGGGAGGCTACGAGCAGTACTTC
TRBV10-3	-	TRBD2	TRBJ2-5	CAISEGGTSGEFQETQYF	TGTGCCATCAGTGAGGGGGGAACTAGCGGGGAATTCCAAGAGACCCAGTACTTC
TRBV30	-	TRBD1	TRBJ2-1	CAWSTTGTGRAQQFF	TGTGCCTGGAGCACGACCGGGACAGGGAGAGCTCAGCAGTTCTTC